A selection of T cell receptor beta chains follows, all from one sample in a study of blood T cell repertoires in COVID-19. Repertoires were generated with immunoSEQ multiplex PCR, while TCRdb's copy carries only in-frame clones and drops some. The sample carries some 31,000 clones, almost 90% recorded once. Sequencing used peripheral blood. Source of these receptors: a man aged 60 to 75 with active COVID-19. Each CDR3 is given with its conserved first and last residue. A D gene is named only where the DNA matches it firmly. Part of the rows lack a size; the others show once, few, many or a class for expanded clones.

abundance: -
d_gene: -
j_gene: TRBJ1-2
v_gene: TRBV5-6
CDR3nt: TGTGCCAGCAGCTCCGCGGCCGGGGGGCTTAGCGATGGCTACACCTTC
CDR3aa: CASSSAAGGLSDGYTF

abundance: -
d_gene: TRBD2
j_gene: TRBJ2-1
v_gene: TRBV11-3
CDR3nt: TGTGCCAGCAGGGGACCTAGCGGGGGGGCCAACAATGAGCAGTTCTTC
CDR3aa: CASRGPSGGANNEQFF

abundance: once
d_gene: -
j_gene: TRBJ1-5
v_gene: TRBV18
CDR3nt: TGTGCCAGCTCACCAGAAAGCGCAAGCAATCAGCCCCAGCATTTT
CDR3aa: CASSPESASNQPQHF

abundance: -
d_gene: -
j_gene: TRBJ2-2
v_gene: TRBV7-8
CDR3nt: TGTGCCAGCAGCCACGACGGCGGGGTGAGCACCGGGGAGCTGTTTTTT
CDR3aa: CASSHDGGVSTGELFF

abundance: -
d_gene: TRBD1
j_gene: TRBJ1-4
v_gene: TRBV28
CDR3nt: TGTGCCAGCAGTCTAGACAGGGGGCTCGGTTCTAATGAAAAACTGTTTTTT
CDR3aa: CASSLDRGLGSNEKLFF

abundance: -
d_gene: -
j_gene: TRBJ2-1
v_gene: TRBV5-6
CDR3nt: TGTGCCAGCAGTTCGGCAGGACACAGCTCCTACAATGAGCAGTTCTTC
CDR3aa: CASSSAGHSSYNEQFF

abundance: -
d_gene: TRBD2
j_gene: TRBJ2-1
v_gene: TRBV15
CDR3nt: TGTGCCACCAGCAGAGTGAGCGGGGGACGGTCCTACAATGAGCAGTTCTTC
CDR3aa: CATSRVSGGRSYNEQFF

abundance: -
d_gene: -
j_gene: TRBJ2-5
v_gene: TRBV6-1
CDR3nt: TGTGCCAGCAGTGAAGCTCGGGGGTTCCAAGAGACCCAGTACTTC
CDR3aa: CASSEARGFQETQYF

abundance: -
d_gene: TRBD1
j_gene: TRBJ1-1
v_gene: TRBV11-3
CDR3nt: TGTGCCAGCAGCCCGTCCGTGGGACAGATGAACACTGAAGCTTTCTTT
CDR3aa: CASSPSVGQMNTEAFF

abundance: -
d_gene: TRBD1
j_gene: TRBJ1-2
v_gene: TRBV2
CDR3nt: TGTGCCAGCAGTGAAGTGGGACAGGGGACCTATGGCTACACCTTC
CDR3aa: CASSEVGQGTYGYTF

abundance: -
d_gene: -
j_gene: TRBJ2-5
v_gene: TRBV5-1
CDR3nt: TGCGCCAGCAGCTTGGAGGGAGGCCTAGGAGAGACCCAGTACTTC
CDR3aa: CASSLEGGLGETQYF

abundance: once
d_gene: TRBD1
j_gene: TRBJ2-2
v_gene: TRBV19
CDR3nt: TGTGCCAGTAGTCCCCGACAGGGCTTCGGGGAGCTGTTTTTT
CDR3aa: CASSPRQGFGELFF

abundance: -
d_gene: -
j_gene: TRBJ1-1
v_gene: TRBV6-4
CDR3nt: TGTGCCAGCAGTGACCCCCGGCACGGAGGCCCCGCGAACACTGAAGCTTTCTTT
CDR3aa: CASSDPRHGGPANTEAFF

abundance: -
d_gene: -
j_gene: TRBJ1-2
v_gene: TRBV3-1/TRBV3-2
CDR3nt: TGTGCCAGCAGCCAAGATACGACACCTGCCGGCTACACCTTC
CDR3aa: CASSQDTTPAGYTF

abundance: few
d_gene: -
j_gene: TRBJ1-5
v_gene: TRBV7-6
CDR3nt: TGTGCCAGCAGCTCGGGAGGGACTAGCAATCAGCCCCAGCATTTT
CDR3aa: CASSSGGTSNQPQHF

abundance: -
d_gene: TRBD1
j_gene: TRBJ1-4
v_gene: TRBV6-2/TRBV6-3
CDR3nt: TGTGCCAGCAGTTACCCCACAGGGGCTAATGAAAAACTGTTTTTT
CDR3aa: CASSYPTGANEKLFF

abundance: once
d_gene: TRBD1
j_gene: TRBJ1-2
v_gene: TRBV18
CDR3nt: TGTGCCAGCTCATCCGGGACAGGGGGTACTACTAACTATGGCTACACCTTC
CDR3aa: CASSSGTGGTTNYGYTF

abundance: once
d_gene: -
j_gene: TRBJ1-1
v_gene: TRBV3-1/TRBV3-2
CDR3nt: TGTGCCAGCAGCCAAGGCGGTACCGGGAGTGAAGCTTTCTTT
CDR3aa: CASSQGGTGSEAFF

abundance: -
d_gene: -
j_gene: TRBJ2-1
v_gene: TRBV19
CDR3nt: TGTGCCAGTAGAGGGGGGGGGCGTGAGCAGTTCTTC
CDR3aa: CASRGGGREQFF

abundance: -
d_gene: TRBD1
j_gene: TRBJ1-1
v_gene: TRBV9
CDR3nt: TGTGCCAGCAGCCAGGTAGGGGGCCGACGTACTGAAGCTTTCTTT
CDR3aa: CASSQVGGRRTEAFF

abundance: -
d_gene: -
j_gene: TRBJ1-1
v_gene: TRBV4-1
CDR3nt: TGCGCCAGCAGCCAAGTTGGGGGGTTGAACACTGGAGCTTTCTTT
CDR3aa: CASSQVGGLNTGAFF

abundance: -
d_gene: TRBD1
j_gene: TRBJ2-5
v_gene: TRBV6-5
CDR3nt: TGTGCCAGCAGTTATGACCACAGGGGGCGGGAGACCCAGTACTTC
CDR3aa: CASSYDHRGRETQYF

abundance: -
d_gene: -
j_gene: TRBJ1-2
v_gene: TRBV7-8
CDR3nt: TGTGCCAGCAGCCCAATGGGGGGTAACTATGGCTACACCTTC
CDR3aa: CASSPMGGNYGYTF

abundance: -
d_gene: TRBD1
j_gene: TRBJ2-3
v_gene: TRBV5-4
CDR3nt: TGTGCCAGCAGCGCGACAGGGGAGGCTACGCAGTATTTT
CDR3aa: CASSATGEATQYF

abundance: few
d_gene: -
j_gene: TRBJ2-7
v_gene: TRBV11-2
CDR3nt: TGTGCCAGCAGAGGTTTGCAGGGAAGGGCCTCCTACGAGCAGTACTTC
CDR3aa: CASRGLQGRASYEQYF

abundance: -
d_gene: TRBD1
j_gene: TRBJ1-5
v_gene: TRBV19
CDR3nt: TGTGCCAGTAGCCGGACAGGGTTAGAGATTACCAATCAGCCCCAGCATTTT
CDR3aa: CASSRTGLEITNQPQHF

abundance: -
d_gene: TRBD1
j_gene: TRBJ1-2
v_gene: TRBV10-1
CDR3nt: TGCGCCAGCAGTCCGGGGACAGCTAACTATGGCTACACCTTC
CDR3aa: CASSPGTANYGYTF

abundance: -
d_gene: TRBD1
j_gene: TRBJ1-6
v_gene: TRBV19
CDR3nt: TGTGCCAGTAGTATTAGCATCGGGACAGCAAATTCACCCCTCCACTTT
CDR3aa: CASSISIGTANSPLHF

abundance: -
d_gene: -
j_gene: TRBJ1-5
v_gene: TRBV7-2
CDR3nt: TGTGCCAGCAGCTTATCTGCCGGGGGAGATCAGCCCCAGCATTTT
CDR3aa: CASSLSAGGDQPQHF

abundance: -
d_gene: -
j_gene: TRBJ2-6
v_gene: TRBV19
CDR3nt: TGTGCCAGTACCAAAGCGTCTGGGGCCAACGTCCTGACTTTC
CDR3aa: CASTKASGANVLTF

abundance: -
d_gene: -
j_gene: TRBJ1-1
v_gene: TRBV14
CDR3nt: TGTGCCAGCAGCCAAATCAGGGGCACTGAAGCTTTCTTT
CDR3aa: CASSQIRGTEAFF

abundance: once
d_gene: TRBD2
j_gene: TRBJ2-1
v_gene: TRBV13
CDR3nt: TGTGCCAGCAGCGGTGTGAAGCGGGAGAGTTACAATGAGCAGTTCTTC
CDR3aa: CASSGVKRESYNEQFF

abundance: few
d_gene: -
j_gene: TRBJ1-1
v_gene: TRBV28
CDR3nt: TGTGCCAGCGGAGGGAGACTGGAAGAAGCTTTCTTT
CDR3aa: CASGGRLEEAFF

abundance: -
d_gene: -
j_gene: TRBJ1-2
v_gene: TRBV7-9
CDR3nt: TGTGCCAGCAGCTCGGGACTTTATGGCTACACCTTC
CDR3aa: CASSSGLYGYTF

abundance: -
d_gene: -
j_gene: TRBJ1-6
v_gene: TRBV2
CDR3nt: TGTGCCAGCAGTGGAGGGCCGGGTAATTCACCCCTCCACTTT
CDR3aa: CASSGGPGNSPLHF

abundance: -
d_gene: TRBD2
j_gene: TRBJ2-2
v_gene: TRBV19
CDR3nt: TGTGCCAGTAGTTCCAAGTGGGGAGGGGAGACCGGGGAGCTGTTTTTT
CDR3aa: CASSSKWGGETGELFF

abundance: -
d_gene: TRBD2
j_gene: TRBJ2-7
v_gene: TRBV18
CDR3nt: TGTGCCAGCTCACCCAGCGTTCGGGGGGGGTCGGGCGAGCAGTACTTC
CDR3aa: CASSPSVRGGSGEQYF